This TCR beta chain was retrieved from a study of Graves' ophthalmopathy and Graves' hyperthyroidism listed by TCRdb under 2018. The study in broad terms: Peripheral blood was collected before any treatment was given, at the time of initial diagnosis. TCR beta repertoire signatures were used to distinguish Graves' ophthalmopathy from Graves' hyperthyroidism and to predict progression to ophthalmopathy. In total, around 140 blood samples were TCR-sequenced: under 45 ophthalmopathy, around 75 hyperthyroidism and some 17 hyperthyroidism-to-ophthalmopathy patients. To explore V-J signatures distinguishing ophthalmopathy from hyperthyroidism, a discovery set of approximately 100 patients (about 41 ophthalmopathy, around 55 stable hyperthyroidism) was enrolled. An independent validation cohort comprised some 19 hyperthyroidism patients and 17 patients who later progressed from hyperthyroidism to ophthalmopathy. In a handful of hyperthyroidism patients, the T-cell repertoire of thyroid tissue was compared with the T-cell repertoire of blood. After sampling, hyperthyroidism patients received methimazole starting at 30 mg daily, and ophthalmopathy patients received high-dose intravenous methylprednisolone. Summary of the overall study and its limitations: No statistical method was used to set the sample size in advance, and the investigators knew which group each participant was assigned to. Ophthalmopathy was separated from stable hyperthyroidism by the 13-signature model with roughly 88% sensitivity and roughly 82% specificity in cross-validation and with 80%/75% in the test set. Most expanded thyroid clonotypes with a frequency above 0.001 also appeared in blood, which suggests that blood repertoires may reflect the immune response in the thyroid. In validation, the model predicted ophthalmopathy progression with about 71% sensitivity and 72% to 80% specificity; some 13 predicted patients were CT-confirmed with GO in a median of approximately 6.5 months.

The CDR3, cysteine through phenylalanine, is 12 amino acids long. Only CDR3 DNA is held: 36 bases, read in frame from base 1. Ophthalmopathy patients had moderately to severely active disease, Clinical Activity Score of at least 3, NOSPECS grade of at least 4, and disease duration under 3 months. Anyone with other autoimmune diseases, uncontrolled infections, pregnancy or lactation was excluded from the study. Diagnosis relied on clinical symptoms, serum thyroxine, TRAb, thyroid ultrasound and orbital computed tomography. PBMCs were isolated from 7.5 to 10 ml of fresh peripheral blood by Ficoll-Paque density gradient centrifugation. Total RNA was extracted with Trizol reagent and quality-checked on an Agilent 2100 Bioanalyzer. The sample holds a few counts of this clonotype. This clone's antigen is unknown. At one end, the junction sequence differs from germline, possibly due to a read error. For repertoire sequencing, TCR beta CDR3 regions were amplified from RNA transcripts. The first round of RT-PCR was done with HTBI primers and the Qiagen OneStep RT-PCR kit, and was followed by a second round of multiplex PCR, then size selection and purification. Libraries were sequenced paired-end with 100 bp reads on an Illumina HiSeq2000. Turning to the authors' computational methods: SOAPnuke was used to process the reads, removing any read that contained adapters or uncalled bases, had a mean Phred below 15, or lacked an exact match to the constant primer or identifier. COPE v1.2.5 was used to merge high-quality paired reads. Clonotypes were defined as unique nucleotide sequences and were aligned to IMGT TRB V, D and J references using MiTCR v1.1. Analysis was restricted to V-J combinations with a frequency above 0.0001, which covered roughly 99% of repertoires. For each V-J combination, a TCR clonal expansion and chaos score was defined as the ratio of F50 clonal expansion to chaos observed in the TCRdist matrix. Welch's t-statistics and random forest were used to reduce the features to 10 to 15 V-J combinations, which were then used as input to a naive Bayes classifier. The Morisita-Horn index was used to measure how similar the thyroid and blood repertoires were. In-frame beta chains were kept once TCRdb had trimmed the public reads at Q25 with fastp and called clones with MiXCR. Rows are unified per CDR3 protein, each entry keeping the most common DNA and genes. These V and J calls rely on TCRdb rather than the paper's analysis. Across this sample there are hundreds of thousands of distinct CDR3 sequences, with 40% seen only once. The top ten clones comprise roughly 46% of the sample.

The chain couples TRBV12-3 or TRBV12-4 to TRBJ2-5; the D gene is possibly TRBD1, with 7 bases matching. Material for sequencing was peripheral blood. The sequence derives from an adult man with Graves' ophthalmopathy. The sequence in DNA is TGTGCCAGCACCAGGGGGGCGGGAACTACGACCTTC. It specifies CASTRGAGTTTF.